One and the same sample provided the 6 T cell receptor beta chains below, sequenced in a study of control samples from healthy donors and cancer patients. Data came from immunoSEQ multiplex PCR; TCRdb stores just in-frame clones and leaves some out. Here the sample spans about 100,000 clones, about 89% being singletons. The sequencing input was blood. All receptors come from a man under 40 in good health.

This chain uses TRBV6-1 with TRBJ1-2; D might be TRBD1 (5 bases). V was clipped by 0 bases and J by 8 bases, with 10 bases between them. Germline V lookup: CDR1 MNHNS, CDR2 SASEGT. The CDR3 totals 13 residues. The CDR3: CASSEARVLGYTF. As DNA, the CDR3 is TGTGCCAGCAGTGAAGCCAGGGTCTTAGGCTACACCTTC.

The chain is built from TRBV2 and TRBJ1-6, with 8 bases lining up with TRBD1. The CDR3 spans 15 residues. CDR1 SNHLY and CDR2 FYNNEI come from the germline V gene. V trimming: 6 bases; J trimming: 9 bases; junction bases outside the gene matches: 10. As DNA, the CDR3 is TGTGCCAGCAGGGACAGGGATACTTATTCTTCACCCCTCCACTTT. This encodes CASRDRDTYSSPLHF. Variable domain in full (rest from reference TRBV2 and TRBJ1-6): EPEVTQTPSHQVTQMGQEVILRCVPISNHLYFYWYRQILGQKVEFLVSFYNNEISEKSEIFDDQFSVERPDGSNFTLKIRSTKLEDSAMYFCASRDRDTYSSPLHFGNGTRLTVT.

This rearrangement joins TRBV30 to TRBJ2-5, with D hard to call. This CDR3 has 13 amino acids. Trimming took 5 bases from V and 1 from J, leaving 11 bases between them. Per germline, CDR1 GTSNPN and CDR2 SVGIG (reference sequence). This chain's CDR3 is CAWGPLFQETQYF. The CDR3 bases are TGTGCCTGGGGACCGCTCTTCCAAGAGACCCAGTACTTC.

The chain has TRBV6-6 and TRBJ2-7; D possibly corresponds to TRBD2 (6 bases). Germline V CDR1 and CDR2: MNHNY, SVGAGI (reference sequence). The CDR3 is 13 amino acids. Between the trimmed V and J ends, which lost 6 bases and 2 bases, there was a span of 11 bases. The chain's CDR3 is CASSLGTAYEQYV. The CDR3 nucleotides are TGTGCCAGCAGCTTGGGGACTGCCTACGAGCAGTACGTC.

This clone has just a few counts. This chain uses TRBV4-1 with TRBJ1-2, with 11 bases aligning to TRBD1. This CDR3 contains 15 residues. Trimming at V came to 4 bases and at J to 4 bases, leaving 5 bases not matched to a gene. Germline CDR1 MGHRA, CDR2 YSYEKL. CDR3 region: CASSPGQGASYGYTF. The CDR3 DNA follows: TGCGCCAGCAGCCCTGGACAGGGGGCGAGCTATGGCTACACCTTC.

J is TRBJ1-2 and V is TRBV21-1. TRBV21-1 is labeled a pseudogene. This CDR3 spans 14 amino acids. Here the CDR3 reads CASSNGGMDYGYTF. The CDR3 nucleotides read TGTGCCAGCAGCAATGGAGGTATGGACTATGGCTACACCTTC.